This TCR beta chain was observed in a study of shared clonotypes between healthy human individuals. V was pared by 4 bases and J by 2 bases, with 12 bases between. The CDR3 runs to 14 residues. CDR1 and CDR2 (germline): MDHEN, SYDVKM. CD45RO-negative cells were positively selected for CCR7, leaving out terminally differentiated effector memory CD45RA+ cells. The study enrolled healthy HIV-negative adults without recent acute infections or vaccinations as donors. Some clones are missing from TCRdb's copy, which holds only in-frame ones; the method was immunoSEQ multiplex PCR. The sample contains around 1.9 million clones, about 94% of which appear only once.

The rearrangement uses TRBV28 and TRBJ2-7; no clear D. Specimen: naive CD8+ T cells from PBMCs. The sequence derives from a man younger than 35 in good health. Some clones in this sample may be carry-over from other donors' samples. The CDR3 DNA reads as TGTGCCAGCAGTTCCCCGATTTGGGCCTACGAGCAGTACTTC. This gives the protein CASSSPIWAYEQYF.